The 17 T cell receptor beta chains in this list originate from one sample, sequenced in a study of cytomegalovirus exposure and HLA in healthy donors (dated by TCRdb to 2017 to 2019). Library preparation employed the immunoSEQ multiplex PCR assay. Drawn from immuneACCESS, this table holds only the in-frame rearrangements with V and J called that TCRdb kept. Clones are partly lost; checked studies trace under half to an unresolved V gene and leave the rest unexplained. This sample has roughly 68,000 clones in its table, and nearly 96% of those were observed once. Clones ranked in the top ten supply more than 3.5% of the sample. The sample consisted of PBMCs. Receptors originate from a young woman in good health and CMV-seropositive.

The rearrangement links TRBV4-1 to TRBJ2-7; TRBD1 might be the D (5 bases). Trimming took 0 bases from V and 6 from J, leaving 9 bases between them. The CDR3 is 13 amino acids. Germline CDR1 MGHRA, CDR2 YSYEKL. The CDR3 DNA sequence: TGCGCCAGCAGCCAAGATGGACATACCGAGCAGTACTTC. Protein: CASSQDGHTEQYF.

The rearrangement joins TRBV14 to TRBJ2-5; 12 bases fit TRBD2. The CDR3 has 17 amino acids. The junction had 11 bases not matched to a gene; V was cut back by 4 bases and J by 5 bases. CDR1 SGHDN and CDR2 FVKESK come from the germline V gene. CDR3 bases: TGTGCCAGCAGCCCCCAGACTAGCGGGAGACGGGGGGAGACCCAGTACTTC. Amino acid sequence: CASSPQTSGRRGETQYF.

The J gene is TRBJ2-1, the V gene TRBV5-1; D might be TRBD2 (6 bases). CDR1 is SGHRS and CDR2 is YFSETQ in the germline V gene. The CDR3 spans 11 residues. Trimming removed 4 bases from V and 12 bases from J, with 11 bases in between. The CDR3 loop is CASSLPGLQFF. As DNA, the CDR3 is TGCGCCAGCAGCCTACCGGGACTGCAGTTCTTC.

The chain links TRBV20-1 to TRBJ1-1, with D tentatively TRBD1 (6 bases). V dropped 3 bases and J dropped 8 bases, with 10 bases sitting between them. CDR3 size: 11 residues. Per the germline V gene, CDR1 is DFQATT and CDR2 is SNEGSKA (reference sequence). The CDR3 sequence is CSASRGAEAFF. The CDR3 nucleotides read TGCAGTGCTAGCCGGGGGGCCGAAGCTTTCTTT.

V gene TRBV28 combines with J gene TRBJ2-1, with 10 nucleotides matching TRBD2. Germline trimming cut 6 bases from V and 6 bases from J; bases unmatched to any gene: 11. This CDR3 spans 16 amino acids. Looked up from germline, CDR1 is MDHEN and CDR2 is SYDVKM. The CDR3 reads CASSLHSGRRGNEQFF. The CDR3 region has the DNA TGTGCCAGCAGCCTCCATAGCGGGAGGAGGGGCAATGAGCAGTTCTTC.

V gene TRBV29-1 combines with J gene TRBJ2-2, with 7 bases fitting TRBD2. CDR1 and CDR2 (germline): SQVTM, ANQGSEA. The CDR3 extends over 14 amino acids. V dropped 7 bases and J dropped 5; count of bases not matched to a gene: 10. This CDR3 reads CSARVAGATGELFF. CDR3 bases: TGCAGCGCTCGGGTCGCGGGAGCTACCGGGGAGCTGTTTTTT.

The chain couples TRBV28 to TRBJ2-7, with D possibly being TRBD1 (5 bases). Germline assignment: CDR1 MDHEN and CDR2 SYDVKM. The CDR3 has 14 amino acids. With 2 bases removed from V and 9 bases from J, the gap between germline ends came to 17 bases. The CDR3 here is CASSLVQDIRGQYF. In DNA, the CDR3 is TGTGCCAGCAGTTTAGTGCAGGACATTCGAGGGCAGTACTTC.

The chain employs TRBV19 and TRBJ1-5; D is undetermined. V was cut by 5 bases and J by 5 bases, with 13 bases left in between. This CDR3 region has 14 residues. CDR1 and CDR2 from the germline V gene are LNHDA and SQIVND (reference sequence). The CDR3 DNA is TGTGCCAGTAGTCGTCAGGCCGGGGATCAGCCCCAGCATTTT. Translated, it gives CASSRQAGDQPQHF.

The CDR3 sequence: CASSLEPGRSETQYF. CDR3 DNA sequence: TGTGCCAGCAGCTTAGAACCAGGGAGGTCGGAGACCCAGTACTTC. This chain uses TRBV7-8 with TRBJ2-5, with a weak D call TRBD2 (6 bases). The CDR3 runs 15 residues. V was pared by 1 base and J by 5 bases, with 14 bases between. Germline CDR1 is SGHVS and CDR2 is FQNEAQ.

This chain joins TRBV30 and TRBJ1-4; no firm D call. Per germline, CDR1 GTSNPN and CDR2 SVGIG (reference sequence). V was clipped by 3 bases and J by 3 bases, with 11 bases between them. The CDR3 length is 14 residues. CDR3 DNA: TGTGCCTGGAGACAACAGCAAGCTAATGAAAAACTGTTTTTT. Its protein product is CAWRQQQANEKLFF.

About this clone: This CDR3 is also generated by other DNA sequences in the sample. V usage is TRBV7-2 and J usage is TRBJ2-5; TRBD2 aligns across 7 bases. CDR1 SGHTA and CDR2 FQGNSA come from the germline V gene. V dropped 1 base and J dropped 4; count of bases not matched to a gene: 3. The length of the CDR3 is 14 residues. CDR3 in amino acids: CASSLGGGRETQYF. The CDR3 DNA reads TGTGCCAGCAGCTTAGGGGGGGGTAGAGAGACCCAGTACTTC.

The chain links TRBV6-1 to TRBJ1-2; 8 positions agree with TRBD1. The CDR3 has 12 residues. The germline V gene encodes CDR1 MNHNS and CDR2 SASEGT. Trimming removed 4 bases from V and 8 bases from J; junction bases left unmatched: 3. The CDR3 DNA follows: TGTGCCAGCAGTGGGACAGGGATGGGCTACACCTTC. Its translation is CASSGTGMGYTF.

The rearrangement links TRBV7-6 to TRBJ2-3; D call uncertain. The CDR3 totals 14 residues. Trimming pared 2 bases from V and 6 bases from J, leaving 12 bases between. Per the germline V gene, CDR1 is SGHVS and CDR2 is FNYEAQ. The CDR3, as DNA: TGTGCCAGCAGCTTATTATCATATGGCGATACGCAGTATTTT. This encodes CASSLLSYGDTQYF.

The rearrangement joins TRBV19 to TRBJ2-3, with a weak D call TRBD2 (5 bases). Germline-derived CDR1 and CDR2 are LNHDA and SQIVND (reference sequence). With 4 bases removed from V and 2 bases from J, the gap between germline ends came to 16 bases. CDR3 length: 16 residues. The CDR3 protein is CASSTVTRGPTDTQYF. The CDR3 region has the DNA TGTGCCAGTAGTACCGTCACTAGAGGGCCCACAGATACGCAGTATTTT.

J is TRBJ1-3 and V is TRBV7-8; 9 bases line up with TRBD1. V gave up 5 bases and J gave up 4 bases; unmatched junction bases: 9. There are 16 residues in the CDR3. Germline V gene lookup returns CDR1 SGHVS and CDR2 FQNEAQ. CDR3 DNA sequence: TGTGCCAGCAGCCTCCGGACAGGGGCAGTAGGAAACACCATATATTTT. This translates into CASSLRTGAVGNTIYF.

J is TRBJ1-5 and V is TRBV13; D gene ambiguous. The CDR3 loop spans 15 amino acids. V dropped 0 bases and J dropped 7 bases, with 13 bases sitting between them. Germline V gene data show CDR1 as PRHDT and CDR2 as FYEKMQ (reference sequence). The DNA for the CDR3 is TGTGCCAGCAGCTTAGGCCGTGGGAGGAAACAGCCCCAGCATTTT. Protein: CASSLGRGRKQPQHF.

This chain connects TRBV5-4 to TRBJ2-7; TRBD1 agrees at 8 bases. In germline, CDR1 is SGHNT, CDR2 YYREEE (reference sequence). The CDR3 has 16 residues. V lost 4 bases and J lost 5; bases outside the gene matches: 14. The CDR3 reads CASSPAPRTGNNEQYF. The CDR3 region has the DNA TGTGCCAGCAGCCCGGCACCGAGGACAGGGAACAACGAGCAGTACTTC.